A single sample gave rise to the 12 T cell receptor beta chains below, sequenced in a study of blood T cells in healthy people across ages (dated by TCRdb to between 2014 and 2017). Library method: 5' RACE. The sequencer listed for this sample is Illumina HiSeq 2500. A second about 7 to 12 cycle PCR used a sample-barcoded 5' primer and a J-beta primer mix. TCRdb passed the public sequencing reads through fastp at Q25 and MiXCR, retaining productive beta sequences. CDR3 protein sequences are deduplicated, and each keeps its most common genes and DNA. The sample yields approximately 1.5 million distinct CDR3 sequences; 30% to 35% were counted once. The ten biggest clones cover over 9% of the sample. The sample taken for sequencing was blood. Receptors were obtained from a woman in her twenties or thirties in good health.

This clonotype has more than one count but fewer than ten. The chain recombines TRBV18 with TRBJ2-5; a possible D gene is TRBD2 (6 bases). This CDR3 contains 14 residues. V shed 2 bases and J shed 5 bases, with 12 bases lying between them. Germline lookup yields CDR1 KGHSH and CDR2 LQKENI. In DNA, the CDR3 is TGTGCCAGCTCACCAACCGGGACTCGGGAGACCCAGTACTTC. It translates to CASSPTGTRETQYF.

This CDR3 is CSAKGNGYTF. The CDR3 region has the DNA TGCAGTGCTAAAGGCAACGGCTACACCTTC. The chain joins TRBV20-1 to TRBJ1-2; D ambiguous. The V gene's germline CDR1 is DFQATT and CDR2 SNEGSKA (reference sequence). V dropped 4 bases and J dropped 8 bases, with 8 bases sitting between them. The CDR3 has 10 residues.

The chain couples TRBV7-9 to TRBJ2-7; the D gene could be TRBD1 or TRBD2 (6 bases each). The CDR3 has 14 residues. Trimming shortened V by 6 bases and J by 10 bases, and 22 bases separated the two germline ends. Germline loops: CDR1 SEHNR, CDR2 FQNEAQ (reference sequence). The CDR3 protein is CASRGGLAKESQYF. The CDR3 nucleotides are TGTGCCAGCAGAGGGGGGTTGGCCAAAGAGTCCCAGTACTTC.

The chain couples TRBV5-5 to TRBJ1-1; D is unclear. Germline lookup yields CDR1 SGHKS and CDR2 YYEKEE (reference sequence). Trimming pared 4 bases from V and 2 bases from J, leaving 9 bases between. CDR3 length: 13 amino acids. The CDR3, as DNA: TGTGCCAGCAGCCAAACACTAAACACTGAAGCTTTCTTT. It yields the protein CASSQTLNTEAFF.

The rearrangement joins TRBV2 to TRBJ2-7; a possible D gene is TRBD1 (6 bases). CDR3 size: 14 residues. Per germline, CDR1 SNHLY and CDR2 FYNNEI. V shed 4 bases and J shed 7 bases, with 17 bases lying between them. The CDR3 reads CASSVAQQRGEQYF. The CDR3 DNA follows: TGTGCCAGCAGTGTTGCACAGCAGAGGGGGGAGCAGTACTTC.

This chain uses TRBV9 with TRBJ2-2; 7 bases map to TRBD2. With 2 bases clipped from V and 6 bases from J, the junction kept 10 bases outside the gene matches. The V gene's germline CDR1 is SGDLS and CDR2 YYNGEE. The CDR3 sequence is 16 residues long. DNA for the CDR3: TGTGCCAGCAGCGTGTGGGTTTCGGGGGGTGCCGGGGAGCTGTTTTTT. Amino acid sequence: CASSVWVSGGAGELFF.

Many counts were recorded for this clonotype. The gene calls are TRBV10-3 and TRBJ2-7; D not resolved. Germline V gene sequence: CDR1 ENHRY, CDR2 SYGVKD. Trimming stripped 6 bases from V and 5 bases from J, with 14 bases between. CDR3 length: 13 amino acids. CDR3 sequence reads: CAIRTGEQHEQYF. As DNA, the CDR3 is TGTGCCATCAGGACTGGGGAACAGCACGAGCAGTACTTC.

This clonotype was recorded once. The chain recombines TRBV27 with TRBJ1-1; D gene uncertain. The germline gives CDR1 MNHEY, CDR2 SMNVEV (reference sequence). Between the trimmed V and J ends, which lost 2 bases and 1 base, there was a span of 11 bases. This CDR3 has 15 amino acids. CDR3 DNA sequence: TGTGCCAGCAGTTTAAAGGGCAGCCCGAACACTGAAGCTTTCTTT. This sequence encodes CASSLKGSPNTEAFF.

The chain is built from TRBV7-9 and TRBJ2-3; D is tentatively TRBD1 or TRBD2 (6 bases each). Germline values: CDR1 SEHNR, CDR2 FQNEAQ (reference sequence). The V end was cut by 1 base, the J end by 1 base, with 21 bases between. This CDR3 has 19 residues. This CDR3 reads CASSLVRGKDRVRTDTQYF. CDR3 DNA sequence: TGTGCCAGCAGCTTAGTTCGGGGGAAGGACAGAGTACGCACAGATACGCAGTATTTT.

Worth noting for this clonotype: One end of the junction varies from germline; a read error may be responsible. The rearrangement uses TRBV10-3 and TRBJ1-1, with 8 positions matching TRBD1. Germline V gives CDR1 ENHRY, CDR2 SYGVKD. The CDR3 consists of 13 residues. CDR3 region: CAVGQGLNTGAFF. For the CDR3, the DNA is TGTGCCGTCGGACAGGGATTGAACACTGGAGCTTTCTTT.

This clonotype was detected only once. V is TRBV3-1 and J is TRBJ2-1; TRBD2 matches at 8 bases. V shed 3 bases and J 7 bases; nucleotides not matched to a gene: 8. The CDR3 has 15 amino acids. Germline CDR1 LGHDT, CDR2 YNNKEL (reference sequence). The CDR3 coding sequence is TGTGCCAGCAGCCATTACTCGGGACTAGTTAATGAGCAGTTCTTC. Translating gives CASSHYSGLVNEQFF.

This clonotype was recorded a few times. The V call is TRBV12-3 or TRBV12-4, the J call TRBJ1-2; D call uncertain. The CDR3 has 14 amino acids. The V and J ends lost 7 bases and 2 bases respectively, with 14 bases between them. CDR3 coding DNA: TGTGCCAGCATCTACTCCCCAGCCAACTATGGCTACACCTTC. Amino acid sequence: CASIYSPANYGYTF.